These 15 T cell receptor beta chains came from one sample sequenced in a study of blood T cell repertoires in COVID-19 (dated by TCRdb to 2018 to 2021). Preparation of the library involved the immunoSEQ multiplex PCR assay. TCRdb's version of the immuneACCESS table is confined to in-frame rearrangements and falls short of the full clone set. An unresolved V gene accounts for under half of the shortfall where checked; the remainder is of unknown origin. This sample comprises roughly 230,000 clones, around 90% of them detected only once. Approximately 2.1% of the sample is taken by the ten largest. The sequenced material came from peripheral blood. The receptors shown here come from a woman in her sixties with COVID-19, enrolled during active disease.

The chain links TRBV10-3 to TRBJ2-7, with 12 nucleotides matching TRBD1. This CDR3 comprises 16 residues. Germline CDR1 and CDR2: ENHRY and SYGVKD. Trimming at V came to 4 bases and at J to 5 bases, leaving 9 bases not matched to a gene. The DNA for the CDR3 is TGTGCCATCAGTGCAAAAACCGGGACAGGGGGCGACGAGCAGTACTTC. Its protein product is CAISAKTGTGGDEQYF.

The chain uses TRBV9 and TRBJ2-5; a weak D match, TRBD2 (6 bases). V dropped 0 bases and J dropped 1 base, with 13 bases sitting between them. Germline loops: CDR1 SGDLS, CDR2 YYNGEE. The CDR3 has 16 amino acids. This chain's CDR3 is CASSVGGTPSQETQYF. In DNA form, the CDR3 reads TGTGCCAGCAGCGTAGGGGGGACTCCCTCCCAAGAGACCCAGTACTTC. Full variable domain (missing parts from reference TRBV9 and TRBJ2-5): DSGVTQTPKHLITATGQRVTLRCSPRSGDLSVYWYQQSLDQGLQFLIQYYNGEERAKGNILERFSAQQFPDLHSELNLSSLELGDSALYFCASSVGGTPSQETQYFGPGTRLLVL.

The V call is TRBV19, the J call TRBJ1-6; 8 positions match TRBD1. Trimming removed 3 bases from V and 10 bases from J; junction bases left unmatched: 14. This CDR3 is built from 17 residues. Germline V gene sequence: CDR1 LNHDA, CDR2 SQIVND (reference sequence). In DNA, the CDR3 is TGTGCCAGTAGTATCGGACAGGGAAATGGCGCGAGCTCACCCCTCCACTTT. Translated, it gives CASSIGQGNGASSPLHF.

The chain has TRBV27 and TRBJ2-3; no clear D. The germline V gene encodes CDR1 MNHEY and CDR2 SMNVEV (reference sequence). The CDR3 totals 15 residues. V lost 4 bases and J lost 4, with 15 bases in between. The CDR3 reads CASSYTKTISDTQYF. CDR3 in DNA: TGTGCCAGCAGTTACACCAAAACGATCTCAGATACGCAGTATTTT.

The gene calls are TRBV5-5 and TRBJ2-1; 9 bases line up with TRBD2. CDR3 length equals 14 residues. With 4 bases clipped from V and 4 bases from J, the junction kept 3 bases outside the gene matches. Germline V gene lookup returns CDR1 SGHKS and CDR2 YYEKEE (reference sequence). CDR3: CASSTSGLYNEQFF. In DNA form, the CDR3 reads TGTGCCAGCAGCACTAGCGGGCTTTACAATGAGCAGTTCTTC.

The gene calls are TRBV7-6 and TRBJ2-1, with no clear D. The CDR3 covers 15 residues. Between the trimmed V and J ends, which lost 5 bases and 5 bases, there was a span of 16 bases. The V gene's germline CDR1 is SGHVS and CDR2 FNYEAQ. The CDR3 bases are TGTGCCAGCAGCCCCCTTCCCACGCAGAACAATGAGCAGTTCTTC. Amino acid sequence: CASSPLPTQNNEQFF.

V usage is TRBV5-1 and J usage is TRBJ1-5; TRBD1 agrees at 9 bases. Germline V gene sequence: CDR1 SGHRS, CDR2 YFSETQ. The CDR3 spans 17 residues. J gave up 2 bases and V 8 bases, and 14 bases lay outside the gene matches. The CDR3 nucleotides read TGCGCCAGTGGCCGGGACAGGGCTGGTTCGTGCAATCAGCCCCAGCATTTT. Its translation is CASGRDRAGSCNQPQHF.

The chain has TRBV5-4 and TRBJ2-5; a weak D match, TRBD1 (6 bases). The germline V gene encodes CDR1 SGHNT and CDR2 YYREEE (reference sequence). The CDR3 has 15 amino acids. V lost 2 bases to trimming and J lost 2 bases, with 13 bases between them. DNA for the CDR3: TGTGCCAGCAGCTTAAGGACAGCCCCACAAGAGACCCAGTACTTC. It yields the protein CASSLRTAPQETQYF.

The chain links TRBV6-6 to TRBJ1-5, with 7 bases lining up with TRBD1. Germline V CDR1 and CDR2: MNHNY, SVGAGI (reference sequence). Trimming removed 2 bases from V and 0 bases from J; junction bases left unmatched: 4. This CDR3 has 16 amino acids. The CDR3 nucleotides are TGTGCCAGCAGTTACGGGACAGCGTATAGCAATCAGCCCCAGCATTTT. This codes for CASSYGTAYSNQPQHF.

The rearrangement uses TRBV5-1 and TRBJ1-1; 7 bases agree with TRBD1. CDR3 length equals 16 residues. Per the germline V gene, CDR1 is SGHRS and CDR2 is YFSETQ. Germline trimming cut 0 bases from V and 5 bases from J; bases unmatched to any gene: 10. The DNA for the CDR3 is TGCGCCAGCAGCTTGGACGGGACAGCCCTGGGGACTGAAGCTTTCTTT. Translation gives CASSLDGTALGTEAFF.

J is TRBJ2-1 and V is TRBV29-1, with a tentative D call TRBD1 (6 bases). Germline V gives CDR1 SQVTM, CDR2 ANQGSEA. CDR3 length: 12 amino acids. The V gene lost 5 bases and the J gene lost 7 bases, with 12 bases spanning the gap. CDR3 loop: CSVTQGDNEQFF. In DNA, the CDR3 is TGCAGCGTTACACAGGGAGATAATGAGCAGTTCTTC.

The sample holds one count of this clone. This rearrangement joins TRBV19 to TRBJ1-2, with 8 bases matching TRBD1. CDR1 is LNHDA and CDR2 is SQIVND in the germline V gene (reference sequence). Unmatched junction bases numbered 16, after V lost 5 bases and J lost 5 bases. The CDR3 totals 17 residues. CDR3 residues: CASSVETRDRRGYGYTF. The CDR3 nucleotides read TGTGCCAGTAGTGTGGAAACCCGGGACAGGCGAGGATATGGCTACACCTTC.

The chain is built from TRBV9 and TRBJ1-2; 9 nucleotides align to TRBD1. Per the germline V gene, CDR1 is SGDLS and CDR2 is YYNGEE. V shed 3 bases and J 5 bases; nucleotides not matched to a gene: 8. There are 15 residues in the CDR3. The CDR3 nucleotides read TGTGCCAGCAGCGCCTGGGACAGGGAGGGATATGGCTACACCTTC. This gives the protein CASSAWDREGYGYTF.

This clone was seen once. The chain joins TRBV3-1 (or the pseudogene TRBV3-2) to TRBJ1-2; D remains unclear. With 1 base removed from V and 5 bases from J, the gap between germline ends came to 8 bases. The CDR3 covers 13 residues. Germline V gene sequence: CDR1 LGHDT, CDR2 YNNKEL (reference sequence). CDR3 loop: CASSQGAAYGYTF. CDR3 in DNA: TGTGCCAGCAGCCAAGGGGCAGCATATGGCTACACCTTC.

The chain combines TRBV11-2 with TRBJ2-1; 9 bases line up with TRBD1. The CDR3 spans 15 residues. V lost 5 bases to trimming and J lost 5 bases; unmatched junction nucleotides: 7. CDR1 is SGHAT, CDR2 FQNNGV, per germline. The CDR3 is CASSIGTGSNNEQFF. The CDR3, as DNA: TGTGCCAGCAGCATCGGGACAGGGTCTAACAATGAGCAGTTCTTC. Variable domain in full (rest from reference TRBV11-2 and TRBJ2-1): EAGVAQSPRYKIIEKRQSVAFWCNPISGHATLYWYQQILGQGPKLLIQFQNNGVVDDSQLPKDRFSAERLKGVDSTLKIQPAKLEDSAVYLCASSIGTGSNNEQFFGPGTRLTVL.